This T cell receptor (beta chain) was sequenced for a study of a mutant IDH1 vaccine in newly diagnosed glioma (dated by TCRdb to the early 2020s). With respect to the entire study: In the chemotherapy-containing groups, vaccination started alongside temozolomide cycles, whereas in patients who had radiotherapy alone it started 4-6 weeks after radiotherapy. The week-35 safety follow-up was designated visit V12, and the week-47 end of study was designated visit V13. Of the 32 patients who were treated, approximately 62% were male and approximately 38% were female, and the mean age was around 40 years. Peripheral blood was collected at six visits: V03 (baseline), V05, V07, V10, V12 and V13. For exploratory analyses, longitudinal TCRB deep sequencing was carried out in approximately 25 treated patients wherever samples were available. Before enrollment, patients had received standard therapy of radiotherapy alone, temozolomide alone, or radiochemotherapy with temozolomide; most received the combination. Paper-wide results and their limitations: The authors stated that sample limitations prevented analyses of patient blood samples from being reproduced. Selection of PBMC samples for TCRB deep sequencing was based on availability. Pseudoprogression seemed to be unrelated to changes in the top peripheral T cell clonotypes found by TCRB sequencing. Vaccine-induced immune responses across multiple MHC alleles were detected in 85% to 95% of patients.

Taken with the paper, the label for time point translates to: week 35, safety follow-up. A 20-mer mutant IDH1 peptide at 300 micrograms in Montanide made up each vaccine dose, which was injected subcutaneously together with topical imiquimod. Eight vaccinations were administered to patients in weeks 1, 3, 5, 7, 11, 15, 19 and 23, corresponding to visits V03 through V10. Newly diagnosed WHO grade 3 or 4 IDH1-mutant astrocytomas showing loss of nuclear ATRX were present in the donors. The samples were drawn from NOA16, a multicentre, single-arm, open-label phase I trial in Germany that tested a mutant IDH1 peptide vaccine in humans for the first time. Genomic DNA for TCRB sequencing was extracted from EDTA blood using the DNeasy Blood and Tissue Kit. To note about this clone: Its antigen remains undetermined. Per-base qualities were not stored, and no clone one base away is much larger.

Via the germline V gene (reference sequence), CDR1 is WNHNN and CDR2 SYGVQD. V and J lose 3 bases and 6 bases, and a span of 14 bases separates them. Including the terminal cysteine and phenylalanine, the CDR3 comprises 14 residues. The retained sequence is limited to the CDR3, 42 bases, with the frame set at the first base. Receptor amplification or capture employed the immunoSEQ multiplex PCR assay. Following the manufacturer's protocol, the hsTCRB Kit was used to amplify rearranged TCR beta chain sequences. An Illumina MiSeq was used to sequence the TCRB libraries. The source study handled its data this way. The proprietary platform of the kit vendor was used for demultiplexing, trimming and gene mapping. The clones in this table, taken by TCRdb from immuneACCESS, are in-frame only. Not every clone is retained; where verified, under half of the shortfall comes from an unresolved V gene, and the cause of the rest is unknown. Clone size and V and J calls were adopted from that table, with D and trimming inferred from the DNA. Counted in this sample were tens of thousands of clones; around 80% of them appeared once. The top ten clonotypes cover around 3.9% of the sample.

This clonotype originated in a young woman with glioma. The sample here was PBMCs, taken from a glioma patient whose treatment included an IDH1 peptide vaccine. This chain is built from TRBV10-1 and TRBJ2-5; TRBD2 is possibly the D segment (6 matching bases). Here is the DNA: TGCGCCAGCAGTGACTCGACGGGAGTCCAGACCCAGTACTTC. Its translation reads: CASSDSTGVQTQYF.